This T cell receptor (beta chain) was sequenced during a study of cytomegalovirus exposure and HLA in healthy donors. Background on the study: It was reported in a later analysis that the 120 validation repertoires used the same platform as the 666 first-cohort repertoires. Whole-study results and caveats: Subsequent analysis revealed that first-cohort TCR clusters tended to co-occur in the 90 to 150 validation repertoires. Despite most TCR sequences being rare, some public TCRs occurred in many donors.

CDR1 and CDR2 (germline): LGHNA, YSLEER. The CDR3 loop spans 16 amino acids. The V and J ends lost 0 bases and 6 bases, in that order; junction bases with no gene match: 7. Regarding this clone: Its antigen is still unknown.

Sequencing used immunoSEQ multiplex PCR; TCRdb keeps in-frame clones, though not all of them. The sample contains 75,000 to 90,000 clones, roughly 95% of which appear only once. This TCR derives from a woman between 18 and 29 years old in good health and CMV-seronegative. The sequenced material came from PBMCs. The V and J genes are TRBV4-3 and TRBJ2-1, with 8 bases lining up with TRBD2. The CDR3 region has the DNA TGCGCCAGCAGCCAAGATCCAGCGGGGGTCCCCAATGAGCAGTTCTTC. It codes for CASSQDPAGVPNEQFF.